Listed below are T cell receptor beta chains from one sample, sequenced in a study of graft-versus-host responses after intestinal transplantation. The method was immunoSEQ multiplex PCR; TCRdb's version includes in-frame clones alone and lacks a portion of them. The sample includes 99,000 or so clones, 80% to 95% of them seen just once. Antigens of these TCRs are unknown. This sample comprised unstimulated CD8+ T cells sorted from spleen or lymph node cells, obtained before transplant. These receptors came from a human donor who was the organ donor for an intestinal transplant. Both conserved end residues are trimmed from each CDR3. Fields, in order: V gene, CDR3 protein.

V: TRBV28
CDR3: ASGQGASEAF

V: TRBV10-3
CDR3: AIRRGQLNTEAF

V: TRBV11-3
CDR3: ASSLARLPDTGELF

V: TRBV30
CDR3: AWSGDRGFYNEQF

V: TRBV6-5
CDR3: ASSSPGLVGEQY

V: TRBV2
CDR3: ASSEGRQNYGYT

V: TRBV29-1
CDR3: SVETSGYNEQF

V: TRBV19
CDR3: ASSLSGARDEQY

V: TRBV13
CDR3: ASSLGDSGQETQY

V: TRBV6-5
CDR3: ASMSGYNEQF

V: TRBV19
CDR3: ASIDSSGANVLT

V: TRBV19
CDR3: ASNPPRDRANEQY

V: TRBV13
CDR3: ASSHDREYNSPLH

V: TRBV15
CDR3: ATVPSYSGNTIY

V: TRBV5-1
CDR3: ASTRRWSGDYNEQF

V: TRBV7-9
CDR3: ASSWVGGLNEQF

V: TRBV30
CDR3: AWDRTSLAQF

V: TRBV4-1
CDR3: ASSQETGGIFFGYT

V: TRBV5-6
CDR3: ASSLGTFRTGTQY

V: TRBV5-1
CDR3: ASSLAGATFTDTQY

V: TRBV13
CDR3: ASSLDSRDATGTQY

V: TRBV27
CDR3: ASSLSSAGGGTQY

V: TRBV28
CDR3: ASSLWAAKTNQPQH

V: TRBV28
CDR3: ASSPRSIISGSYNEQF

V: TRBV5-6
CDR3: ASSLDTGNTIY

V: TRBV30
CDR3: AFIDGVPEAF

V: TRBV25-1
CDR3: ASSPGGIGNTIY

V: TRBV7-9
CDR3: ASFSIRDTWQGTEAF

V: TRBV29-1
CDR3: SVVLSGRAGYEQY

V: TRBV2
CDR3: ASREKLAGGPYYEQY